This record concerns one TCR beta chain sequence. The sample originates from a study of beta chain features in type 1 diabetes. Germline V gene sequence: CDR1 KGHSH, CDR2 LQKENI. The CDR3 runs to 12 residues. V was shortened by 9 bases and J by 2 bases, with 11 bases between the two germline ends. Expressed TCRB transcripts were sequenced because the entire RNA isolate underwent reverse transcription. TCRdb keeps only in-frame clones here, not all; method: immunoSEQ multiplex PCR. The sample consists of 250,000 or so clones, about 71% of them appearing once. The TCR comes from a man aged 25-45 years in good health. The rearrangement joins TRBV18 to TRBJ2-7; TRBD1 or TRBD2 may be the D gene (5 bases each). Sequenced input: naive CD4+ T cells from blood. DNA for the CDR3: TGTGCCAGTAGGGGAGACACCTACGAGCAGTACTTC. Translating it yields CASRGDTYEQYF.